These 19 T cell receptor beta chains were sequenced from one sample in a study of cytomegalovirus exposure and HLA in healthy donors. Use of 60 Vbeta and 13 Jbeta primers characterized the PCR. Sequencing was performed with immunoSEQ multiplex PCR; in TCRdb, only in-frame clones are kept and a portion is missing. This sample carries 80,000 to 100,000 clones, roughly 72% of them seen once, and the ten largest clones take more than 20%. The sample was PBMCs. Receptors were obtained from a man between 25 and 39 years old in good health and CMV-seropositive.

The chain joins TRBV5-6 to TRBJ1-1; TRBD1 is a possible D gene (6 bases). Germline CDR1 reads SGHDT; CDR2 reads YYEEEE. Between the trimmed V and J ends, which lost 5 bases and 5 bases, there was a span of 16 bases. The CDR3 extends over 14 amino acids. CDR3 DNA: TGTGCCAGCAGTCTGGTAGGGGGGGGGACTGAAGCTTTCTTT. Translating it yields CASSLVGGGTEAFF.

V and J are TRBV27 and TRBJ1-5; D is ambiguous. V shed 6 bases and J shed 5 bases, with 20 bases lying between them. The CDR3 sequence is 16 residues long. CDR1 is MNHEY and CDR2 is SMNVEV in the germline V gene (reference sequence). The chain's CDR3 is CASRSHGVNSDQPQHF. The CDR3 coding sequence is TGTGCCAGCAGATCCCACGGGGTTAATTCGGATCAGCCCCAGCATTTT.

The chain links TRBV30 to TRBJ2-1; the D gene is possibly TRBD2 (5 bases). V was cut by 8 bases and J by 0 bases, with 14 bases left in between. The CDR3 sequence is 14 residues long. Germline V gene data show CDR1 as GTSNPN and CDR2 as SVGIG (reference sequence). The CDR3 protein is CALGRRSSYNEQFF. The CDR3 DNA is TGTGCCCTCGGGCGGAGGAGCTCCTACAATGAGCAGTTCTTC.

This chain joins TRBV5-6 and TRBJ2-7; a weak D match, TRBD2 (5 bases). The CDR3 has 15 amino acids. Germline lookup yields CDR1 SGHDT and CDR2 YYEEEE. Trimming took 4 bases from V and 1 from J, leaving 15 bases between them. DNA of the CDR3: TGTGCCAGCAGCCCCCATGCGAGGGAATCCTACGAGCAGTACTTC. Translating it yields CASSPHARESYEQYF.

The chain recombines TRBV4-1 with TRBJ1-6, with 11 bases fitting TRBD1. The V gene's germline CDR1 is MGHRA and CDR2 YSYEKL. Trimming at V came to 4 bases and at J to 4 bases, leaving 9 bases not matched to a gene. CDR3 length: 18 amino acids. The CDR3 coding sequence is TGCGCCAGCAGCCCGACGGACAGGGGGCTTTCATATAATTCACCCCTCCACTTT. This codes for CASSPTDRGLSYNSPLHF.

The rearrangement uses TRBV7-8 and TRBJ2-7, with D perhaps TRBD2 (5 bases). The V end lost 1 base, the J end lost 2 bases, and 18 bases lay between the germline ends. Germline lookup yields CDR1 SGHVS and CDR2 FQNEAQ. The CDR3 is 17 residues long. CDR3 sequence reads: CASSLVPGSDPTYEQYF. DNA of the CDR3: TGTGCCAGCAGCTTAGTACCGGGGAGTGATCCAACCTACGAGCAGTACTTC. The variable domain in full, with the rest retrieved from reference TRBV7-8 and TRBJ2-7, is GAGVSQSPRYKVAKRGQDVALRCDPISGHVSLFWYQQALGQGPEFLTYFQNEAQLDKSGLPSDRFFAERPEGSVSTLKIQRTQQEDSAVYLCASSLVPGSDPTYEQYFGPGTRLTVT.

This clone showed up just once. The chain is built from TRBV7-2 and TRBJ2-7; D is unresolved. V gave up 0 bases and J gave up 2 bases, with 5 bases separating them. CDR1 and CDR2 from the germline V gene are SGHTA and FQGNSA. The length of the CDR3 is 13 residues. CDR3 bases: TGTGCCAGCAGCTTAGCCGTCCCCTACGAGCAGTACTTC. Translating gives CASSLAVPYEQYF.

This chain connects TRBV11-1 to TRBJ2-1; 8 positions agree with TRBD1. V lost 1 base to trimming and J lost 13 bases; unmatched junction nucleotides: 6. CDR3 length: 13 amino acids. Germline values: CDR1 SGHAT, CDR2 FQDESV (reference sequence). For the CDR3, the DNA is TGTGCCAGCAGCTTAGTTCAGGGGGCTTTCCAGTTCTTC. Residues: CASSLVQGAFQFF.

The V call is TRBV20-1, the J call TRBJ1-2; TRBD1 might be the D (5 bases). The CDR3 is made up of 11 amino acids. The germline V gene encodes CDR1 DFQATT and CDR2 SNEGSKA (reference sequence). The ends were cut back, 3 bases at V and 8 bases at J, with 10 bases in the middle. In DNA, the CDR3 is TGCAGTGCTAGCCAGGGTATGGGCTACACCTTC. Its protein product is CSASQGMGYTF.

The chain is built from TRBV2 and TRBJ2-7, with D possibly being TRBD2 (6 bases). Germline assignment: CDR1 SNHLY and CDR2 FYNNEI. Between the trimmed V and J ends, which lost 2 bases and 2 bases, there was a span of 10 bases. The CDR3 is 14 residues long. The CDR3 region is CASSELRTTYEQYF. The CDR3 DNA reads as TGTGCCAGCAGTGAATTGAGGACTACCTACGAGCAGTACTTC. The entire variable domain, with the rest obtained from reference TRBV2 and TRBJ2-7, is as follows: EPEVTQTPSHQVTQMGQEVILRCVPISNHLYFYWYRQILGQKVEFLVSFYNNEISEKSEIFDDQFSVERPDGSNFTLKIRSTKLEDSAMYFCASSELRTTYEQYFGPGTRLTVT.

The CDR3: CASSGSGTFLGEKLFF. The CDR3 DNA reads as TGTGCCAGCAGCGGTTCCGGGACTTTCCTTGGGGAAAAACTGTTTTTT. The gene calls are TRBV9 and TRBJ1-4; tentatively, D is TRBD1 (5 bases). V lost 3 bases and J 8 bases, leaving 20 bases between the germline ends. The germline CDR1 and CDR2 sequences are SGDLS and YYNGEE. CDR3 size: 16 residues.

The V call is TRBV15, the J call TRBJ2-1; 11 bases match TRBD2. Germline values: CDR1 LNHNV, CDR2 YYDKDF (reference sequence). The V and J ends lost 4 bases and 6 bases, in that order; junction bases with no gene match: 8. The CDR3 sequence is 16 residues long. This CDR3 is CATSIMTSGEGNEQFF. In DNA form, the CDR3 reads TGTGCCACCAGCATTATGACTAGCGGGGAGGGCAATGAGCAGTTCTTC.

The CDR3 spells CASSLNRGEGFF. The CDR3 region has the DNA TGTGCCAGCAGCTTGAACAGGGGGGAGGGTTTCTTT. V gene TRBV5-6 combines with J gene TRBJ1-1, with 8 bases that match TRBD1. CDR3 length: 12 amino acids. V shed 1 base, J shed 13 bases, and the junction held 6 bases outside the gene matches. Germline CDR1 SGHDT, CDR2 YYEEEE.

The rearrangement links TRBV29-1 to TRBJ2-7; D gene unclear. The CDR3 contains 11 residues. Germline values: CDR1 SQVTM, CDR2 ANQGSEA. V was trimmed by 7 bases and J by 0 bases, leaving 7 bases between them. The CDR3 DNA reads as TGCAGCGGTGGCAGCTCCTACGAGCAGTACTTC. Protein product: CSGGSSYEQYF.

The chain links TRBV7-8 to TRBJ2-3, with 7 bases matching TRBD2. Germline V gives CDR1 SGHVS, CDR2 FQNEAQ. This CDR3 is built from 17 residues. The V segment lost 4 bases and the J segment 2 bases; nucleotides outside the gene matches: 12. The CDR3 bases are TGTGCCAGCAGCTCACGTATGGCGGGGGTTTTCACAGATACGCAGTATTTT. Translated: CASSSRMAGVFTDTQYF.

The V gene is TRBV5-6, the J gene TRBJ2-3; tentative D call: TRBD2 (6 bases). Per germline, CDR1 SGHDT and CDR2 YYEEEE. Deletions cut 4 bases from V and 0 bases from J, with 9 bases between. CDR3 length: 14 residues. The CDR3 nucleotides read TGTGCCAGCAGCCTCGGGACTAGCACAGATACGCAGTATTTT. Translating it yields CASSLGTSTDTQYF.

This clone has more than one count but fewer than ten. The chain is built from TRBV5-1 and TRBJ2-5; 9 bases align to TRBD2. Per the germline V gene, CDR1 is SGHRS and CDR2 is YFSETQ. This CDR3 region has 16 residues. Trimming at V came to 1 base and at J to 5 bases, leaving 9 bases not matched to a gene. CDR3 coding DNA: TGCGCCAGCAGCTTGTACAGTAGCGGGGGTGGGGAGACCCAGTACTTC. It yields the protein CASSLYSSGGGETQYF. Supplemented by reference TRBV5-1 and TRBJ2-5, the full variable domain reads KAGVTQTPRYLIKTRGQQVTLSCSPISGHRSVSWYQQTPGQGLQFLFEYFSETQRNKGNFPGRFSGRQFSNSRSEMNVSTLELGDSALYLCASSLYSSGGGETQYFGPGTRLLVL.

This clone was observed a few times. V is TRBV5-1 and J is TRBJ2-7, with TRBD1 matching over 8 bases. The V gene end was trimmed by 4 bases and the J gene end by 3 bases; junction bases not matched to a gene: 12. This CDR3 is built from 16 residues. CDR1 SGHRS and CDR2 YFSETQ come from the germline V gene. CDR3 loop: CASSELSGGPSYEQYF. CDR3 DNA: TGCGCCAGCAGCGAGCTCTCAGGGGGCCCCAGCTACGAGCAGTACTTC. Full variable domain (rest looked up from reference TRBV5-1 and TRBJ2-7): KAGVTQTPRYLIKTRGQQVTLSCSPISGHRSVSWYQQTPGQGLQFLFEYFSETQRNKGNFPGRFSGRQFSNSRSEMNVSTLELGDSALYLCASSELSGGPSYEQYFGPGTRLTVT.

A few counts support this clone. V and J are TRBV7-9 and TRBJ1-1; TRBD1 is a possible D gene (6 bases). V shed 6 bases and J shed 6 bases, with 17 bases lying between them. The germline CDR1 and CDR2 sequences are SEHNR and FQNEAQ (reference sequence). The CDR3 sequence is 14 residues long. CDR3 nucleotide sequence: TGTGCCAGCAGGGAACAGGGTGGAGGAGCTGAAGCTTTCTTT. This encodes CASREQGGGAEAFF.